This T cell receptor beta chain was recovered during a study of blood T cell repertoires in COVID-19. The protocol was immunoSEQ multiplex PCR, while the TCRdb copy is restricted to in-frame clones and leaves out a portion. The sample includes roughly 240,000 clones, 75% to 85% of them seen just once. Allocation to cohorts depended on clinical history reported by the participants. Germline V gene data show CDR1 as MNHEY and CDR2 as SVGAGI. This CDR3 is 14 amino acids long. V was trimmed by 8 bases and J by 1 base, leaving 12 bases between them. The sequence derives from a woman in her forties or fifties with acute COVID-19. The sample consisted of PBMCs or T cells enriched from blood (not recorded which). This chain connects TRBV6-5 to TRBJ1-3, with D unclear. CDR3 nucleotide sequence: TGTGCCAGCGCTACTATGGTTTCTGGAAACACCATATATTTT. Translating gives CASATMVSGNTIYF.